This T cell receptor beta chain appears in the sequencing data of a study of CXCR3-negative and CXCR3-positive naive CD8 T cells. Study details: Libraries each contributed about 1.5 +/- 0.3 million TRB reads, for around 140 million in total. Study-wide results and limits: Naive CXCR3-positive and CXCR3-negative cells shared similar TRBV-TRBJ usage, unlike memory cells. Higher TRB CDR3 hydrophobicity marked CXCR3-positive naive cells relative to CXCR3-negative naive cells.

In regard to this clonotype: The antigen is undetermined.

CDR3 size: 14 residues. CDR1 LGHNA and CDR2 YNFKEQ come from the germline V gene. UMI labels and 5' RACE were used to prepare the TRB cDNA libraries. TCRdb processed the 5' RACE reads again and assigns one entry to each CDR3 protein, with no DNA. Seen in this sample are 80,000 to 95,000 distinct CDR3 sequences; the ten most common clones hold about 1.6%. CD45RO-CCR7+CD27+CD95- defined naive CD8+ T cells. The clonotype comes from a human donor in good health. Some clones in this sample may be carry-over from other donors' samples. The chain uses TRBV4-2 and TRBJ2-7; the D call from TCRdb, TRBD2, cannot be confirmed without DNA. Source material: naive CXCR3- CD8+ T cells from blood. Noted subset: CD45RO-CCR7+CD27+CD95- naive CD8+ T cells lacking CXCR3 (TNR3-). CDR3 loop: CASSQGKGAWEQYF.